The source of this T cell receptor (beta chain) is a study of Ad26.COV2.S vaccination and SARS-CoV-2 variants. Whole-study context: Each vaccinee took Ad26.COV2.S intramuscularly, once or twice 56 days apart. Study-level findings and limits: An underestimation of total T cell responses may have resulted from the TCR breadth and depth analyses. Vaccinees displayed broader spike-specific TCR repertoires than placebo recipients.

Sequencing used immunoSEQ multiplex PCR; TCRdb keeps in-frame clones, though not all of them. The data show about 350,000 clones, around 89% seen once. This CDR3 spans 18 amino acids. Germline values: CDR1 SEHNR, CDR2 FQNEAQ (reference sequence). The J segment lost 0 bases and the V segment lost 1 base, leaving 9 bases of the junction unmatched. Comment on this clone: What it binds is unknown.

Regarding treatment: roughly 19 received Ad26.COV2.S at low or high dose, single or two shots; about 5 received placebo; per-sample allocation not given. Sample collection was performed on day 63 after the first vaccine or placebo injection. Expression of Wuhan-strain SARS-CoV-2 spike came from the Ad26 vector that formed the vaccine. The receptor was isolated from a person aged 18-60 years who received the Ad26.COV2.S COVID-19 vaccine or a placebo. Here the sequenced sample was peripheral blood, taken in a trial of Ad26.COV2.S vaccine versus placebo. The rearrangement uses TRBV7-9 and TRBJ2-4; 7 bases line up with TRBD2. Written as DNA, the CDR3 is TGTGCCAGCAGCTTAGTGGCTAGCGGTGAGCTAGCCAAAAACATTCAGTACTTC. As protein: CASSLVASGELAKNIQYF.